This TCR beta chain was profiled in a study of blood T cells in healthy people across ages. Study summary: T cells yielded about one barcoded beta molecule per two cells through template switching.

The use of a sample-barcoded 5' primer and a J-beta primer mix characterized a second PCR of 7 to 11 cycles. Each single sample gave us at least 3 million CDR3-containing paired-end reads. TCRdb reprocessed the 5' RACE reads via MiXCR and lists one record per CDR3 protein. Counted here are roughly 700,000 distinct CDR3 sequences, approximately 30% occurring once; the ten biggest clones make up 15% to 19%. This clonotype was picked up many times. Its antigen is currently unknown. Samples each had at least 5 micrograms of total RNA extracted. Study results and limitations: Roughly linear declines in TCR beta diversity per million T cells occurred with age.

The sample comprised blood. The TCR comes from a woman older than 75 in good health.

In nucleotides, the CDR3 is TGCAGCGTTGAAAGAGGGGCGCGTTATAGTGAGCAGTTCTTC. Translation gives CSVERGARYSEQFF. The rearrangement joins TRBV29-1 to TRBJ2-1, with D perhaps TRBD1 or TRBD2 (5 bases each). This CDR3 comprises 14 residues. Germline CDR1 reads SQVTM; CDR2 reads ANQGSEA. The V and J ends lost 2 bases and 9 bases respectively, with 17 bases between them.